These T cell receptor beta chains were read from a single sample in a study of OX40 agonist ivuxolimab in advanced cancers. Here immunoSEQ multiplex PCR was the method, and the copy in TCRdb shows in-frame clones only, minus some. The table shows 60,000 to 75,000 clones, with 88% occurring only once. This material consisted of CD4+ or CD8+ T cells sorted from blood, taken in a trial of the OX40 agonist ivuxolimab. These receptors were collected from an adult with an advanced solid tumor such as melanoma, head and neck, liver or kidney cancer. CDR3s include the opening cysteine and the closing phenylalanine or tryptophan. D genes are given only for firm matches. Part of the rows lack a size; the others show once, few, many or a class for expanded clones.

V gene,J gene,clone size,D gene,CDR3 DNA,CDR3 protein
TRBV4-1,TRBJ2-3,NA,TRBD1,TGCGCCAGCAGCCAAGGACAGGGATCATTCCAATCTAGCACAGATACGCAGTATTTT,CASSQGQGSFQSSTDTQYF
TRBV2,TRBJ1-2,once,NA,TGTGCCAGCAGTCGGGGGGAGGGTGCTGGCTACACCTTC,CASSRGEGAGYTF
TRBV5-5,TRBJ1-1,NA,TRBD1,TGTGCCAGCAGCTTAGGGGGCGGGACAGGGGCCACTGAAGCTTTCTTT,CASSLGGGTGATEAFF
TRBV6-5,TRBJ2-7,NA,NA,TGTGCCAGCAGTGGGGGTAGCGGAGTCTACGAGCAGTACTTC,CASSGGSGVYEQYF
TRBV29-1,TRBJ1-6,once,NA,TGCAGCGCTCGCGGCCCGGATTCACCCCTCCACTTT,CSARGPDSPLHF
TRBV7-2,TRBJ1-6,NA,NA,TGTGCCAGCAGCTTAGTAGGTTCACCCCTCCACTTT,CASSLVGSPLHF
TRBV10-3,TRBJ1-2,NA,NA,TGTGCCATCAGCGACAGCGTCTGGGGCTACACCTTC,CAISDSVWGYTF
TRBV6-5,TRBJ2-5,NA,NA,TGTGCCAGCGGTCGGGAGACCCAGTACTTC,CASGRETQYF
TRBV15,TRBJ1-5,few,NA,TGTGCCACCAGCAGCCGAGGCAATCAGCCCCAGCATTTT,CATSSRGNQPQHF
TRBV14,TRBJ2-1,NA,NA,TGTGCCAGCAGCCGGTCCCCCTCGGCGGGCTCGTACAATGAGCAGTTCTTC,CASSRSPSAGSYNEQFF